Below, 15 T cell receptor beta chains from the same sample are listed, as sequenced in a study of shared clonotypes between healthy human individuals. As defined, naive CD8 cells were CD45RO-negative and positively selected for CCR7, with terminally differentiated effector memory CD45RA+ cells excluded. Only in-frame clones appear in the TCRdb table, and some are missing; sequencing was by immunoSEQ multiplex PCR. The sample consists of around 2,000,000 clones, over 85% of them appearing once. Sequencing used naive CD8+ T cells sorted from blood. Receptor source: a man aged 18 to 30 in good health.

This chain joins TRBV28 and TRBJ2-3; 12 bases map to TRBD2. J gave up 0 bases and V 3 bases, and 7 bases lay outside the gene matches. CDR1 MDHEN and CDR2 SYDVKM come from the germline V gene. The CDR3 is 18 residues long. The CDR3, as DNA: TGTGCCAGCAGTTTTGATCTAGCGGGAGGGGGAAGCACAGATACGCAGTATTTT. Residues: CASSFDLAGGGSTDTQYF.

The chain recombines TRBV13 with TRBJ2-3; 12 bases line up with TRBD2. CDR1 is PRHDT, CDR2 FYEKMQ, per germline (reference sequence). The CDR3 consists of 15 residues. Germline trimming cut 4 bases from V and 5 bases from J; bases unmatched to any gene: 4. This CDR3 is CASSSGLAGLDTQYF. The CDR3 bases are TGTGCCAGCAGCTCAGGACTAGCGGGATTAGATACGCAGTATTTT.

The J gene is TRBJ2-1, the V gene TRBV9, with D tentatively TRBD1 or TRBD2 (5 bases each). CDR3 size: 15 residues. The germline CDR1 and CDR2 sequences are SGDLS and YYNGEE. The V end was cut by 3 bases, the J end by 2 bases, with 12 bases between. The CDR3 protein is CASSEPRGPYNEQFF. The CDR3 coding sequence is TGTGCCAGCAGCGAGCCGAGGGGACCCTACAATGAGCAGTTCTTC.

V is TRBV30 and J is TRBJ2-3; D might be TRBD2 (6 bases). The V end was cut by 0 bases, the J end by 2 bases, with 15 bases between. This CDR3 has 16 residues. Germline CDR1 reads GTSNPN; CDR2 reads SVGIG (reference sequence). This CDR3 reads CAWSVLSSEDTDTQYF. CDR3 bases: TGTGCCTGGAGTGTACTGTCTAGCGAAGACACAGATACGCAGTATTTT. Variable domain in full (rest from reference TRBV30 and TRBJ2-3): SQTIHQWPATLVQPVGSPLSLECTVEGTSNPNLYWYRQAAGRGLQLLFYSVGIGQISSEVPQNLSASRPQDRQFILSSKKLLLSDSGFYLCAWSVLSSEDTDTQYFGPGTRLTVL.

The chain uses TRBV7-9 and TRBJ1-1; no clear D gene. Per germline, CDR1 SEHNR and CDR2 FQNEAQ (reference sequence). Trimming took 1 base from V and 7 from J, leaving 10 bases between them. The CDR3 totals 13 residues. The CDR3: CASSLETIGEAFF. CDR3 coding DNA: TGTGCCAGCAGCTTAGAGACAATCGGTGAAGCTTTCTTT. Based on the CDR3 plus reference TRBV7-9 and TRBJ1-1, the full variable domain is DTGVSQNPRHKITKRGQNVTFRCDPISEHNRLYWYRQTLGQGPEFLTYFQNEAQLEKSRLLSDRFSAERPKGSFSTLEIQRTEQGDSAMYLCASSLETIGEAFFGQGTRLTVV.

The V and J genes are TRBV11-2 and TRBJ2-7; D tentatively reads TRBD1 or TRBD2 (5 bases each). The CDR3 is made up of 12 amino acids. Between the trimmed V and J ends, which lost 6 bases and 4 bases, there was a span of 10 bases. Germline V gene lookup returns CDR1 SGHAT and CDR2 FQNNGV. CDR3 in amino acids: CASRTKGYEQYF. The CDR3 bases are TGTGCCAGCAGGACTAAGGGGTACGAGCAGTACTTC.

The count of this clone is one. The rearrangement joins TRBV5-4 to TRBJ2-5, with a possible D match to TRBD2 (6 bases). There are 14 residues in the CDR3. The V gene's germline CDR1 is SGHNT and CDR2 YYREEE (reference sequence). V was clipped by 4 bases and J by 2 bases, with 12 bases between them. The DNA of the CDR3 is TGTGCCAGCAGCCTCGGGACTCTACAAGAGACCCAGTACTTC. Its translation: CASSLGTLQETQYF.

The genes are TRBV29-1 and TRBJ1-2; D is unresolved. There are 11 residues in the CDR3. Germline V gives CDR1 SQVTM, CDR2 ANQGSEA. V lost 7 bases and J 5 bases, leaving 11 bases between the germline ends. CDR3 loop: CSGVSGYGYTF. The CDR3 DNA sequence: TGCAGCGGGGTCAGCGGGTATGGCTACACCTTC.

This rearrangement joins TRBV6-9 to TRBJ2-7; D call uncertain. This CDR3 contains 14 residues. Germline V gene sequence: CDR1 MNHGY, CDR2 SVAAGI. The germline V and J ends were trimmed by 5 bases and 0 bases, with 11 bases remaining between them. The CDR3 DNA reads TGTGCCAGCAGTCCAAAGGTTTACTCCTACGAGCAGTACTTC. This encodes CASSPKVYSYEQYF.

This clone was seen a single time. This same CDR3 is encoded by further DNA sequences in the sample. The V call is TRBV6-5, the J call TRBJ2-7; D might be TRBD2 (6 bases). The V end was cut by 6 bases, the J end by 1 base, with 10 bases between. There are 13 residues in the CDR3. CDR1 MNHEY and CDR2 SVGAGI come from the germline V gene. The CDR3 nucleotides read TGTGCCAGCAGCCCGGGACTTTCCTACGAGCAGTACTTC. It specifies CASSPGLSYEQYF.

Points on this clone: The same CDR3 also results from other DNA sequences found in this sample. This chain links TRBV6-5 with TRBJ2-7, with 7 nucleotides matching TRBD1. V lost 5 bases, J lost 1 base, and 2 bases stayed unmatched. The CDR3 spans 13 residues. CDR1 and CDR2 from the germline V gene are MNHEY and SVGAGI. The CDR3 coding sequence is TGTGCCAGCAGTGACAGGGATTCCTACGAGCAGTACTTC. Its translation is CASSDRDSYEQYF.

V is TRBV27 and J is TRBJ2-3; 11 bases line up with TRBD1. Per germline, CDR1 MNHEY and CDR2 SMNVEV (reference sequence). V lost 4 bases and J lost 1; bases outside the gene matches: 7. The CDR3 length is 17 residues. CDR3 in amino acids: CASSYYPGQGGTDTQYF. DNA for the CDR3: TGTGCCAGCAGTTATTACCCGGGACAGGGGGGCACAGATACGCAGTATTTT.

CDR3 nucleotides: TGTGCCAGCAGTCGGACAGGGGGGACCTACGAGCAGTACTTC. Amino acid sequence: CASSRTGGTYEQYF. This chain uses TRBV6-6 with TRBJ2-7; 10 nucleotides match TRBD1. Germline V lookup: CDR1 MNHNY, CDR2 SVGAGI (reference sequence). The CDR3 length is 14 residues. With 5 bases clipped from V and 2 bases from J, the junction kept 3 bases outside the gene matches.

CDR3 sequence reads: CASSLLGMGSPLHF. CDR3 in DNA: TGTGCCAGCAGCTTGCTTGGAATGGGATCACCCCTCCACTTT. This chain links TRBV5-6 with TRBJ1-6; D remains unclear. This CDR3 spans 14 amino acids. CDR1 and CDR2 from the germline V gene are SGHDT and YYEEEE. V was clipped by 1 base and J by 10 bases, with 12 bases between them.

The chain recombines TRBV4-1 with TRBJ2-7, with D tentatively TRBD2 (5 bases). The V and J ends lost 4 bases and 4 bases respectively, with 11 bases between them. The CDR3 consists of 13 residues. Germline V gene sequence: CDR1 MGHRA, CDR2 YSYEKL. The CDR3 sequence is CASSPPGMYEQYF. In DNA, the CDR3 is TGCGCCAGCAGCCCCCCGGGGATGTACGAGCAGTACTTC.